This T cell receptor (beta chain) was retrieved from a study of shared clonotypes between healthy human individuals. From CD4+ cells came CD45RA+ naive and CD45RA-negative memory subsets. The data were produced by immunoSEQ multiplex PCR, yet TCRdb's version contains in-frame clones alone and is incomplete. The data hold 950,000 to 1,300,000 clones, with 70% to 80% observed a single time. This clone was picked up a small number of times. This CDR3 has 16 residues. The germline V gene encodes CDR1 SNHLY and CDR2 FYNNEI. V lost 3 bases to trimming and J lost 6 bases; unmatched junction nucleotides: 8. The receptor's source is a man aged 18 to 29 in good health. Sequencing was done on a sample of memory CD4+ T cells sorted from blood. Stated subset: CD45RA-negative fraction. This rearrangement joins TRBV2 to TRBJ2-1; 10 positions match TRBD2. CDR3 nucleotide sequence: TGTGCCAGCAGTGACGTCGGGACTAGCGTCGTCAATGAGCAGTTCTTC. Protein sequence: CASSDVGTSVVNEQFF.